This section outlines one T cell receptor beta chain sequence together with its context. Germline V gene lookup returns CDR1 SQVTM and CDR2 ANQGSEA. CDR3 size: 15 residues. Trimming left V 4 bases short and J 5 bases short, with 21 bases between. TCR beta sequences were obtained from blood CD8+ and CD4+ T cells. The control group consisted of healthy donors matched for age and sex. Negative isolation yielded the CD8+ and CD4+ T cells, while FACS enriched the TEMRA cells. RNA totalling roughly 0.45 to 1 ug underwent reverse transcription with random hexamers. TCRdb recomputed calls from the immunoSEQ multiplex PCR reads with MiXCR, one row per CDR3 protein. The sample lists 50,000 or so distinct CDR3 sequences, over 85% seen once, with 0.5% to 0.55% in the top ten. This sample stems from a study of CD8 T cells in Susac syndrome.

This chain connects TRBV29-1 to TRBJ2-7; perhaps D is TRBD1 or TRBD2 (6 bases each). The clonotype was recovered from a human donor in good health. The sample consisted of CD8+ T cells from PBMCs. CDR3 sequence: CSVGGLDSGGNEQYF. The CDR3 coding sequence is TGCAGCGTTGGGGGACTGGACAGTGGTGGGAACGAGCAGTACTTC.